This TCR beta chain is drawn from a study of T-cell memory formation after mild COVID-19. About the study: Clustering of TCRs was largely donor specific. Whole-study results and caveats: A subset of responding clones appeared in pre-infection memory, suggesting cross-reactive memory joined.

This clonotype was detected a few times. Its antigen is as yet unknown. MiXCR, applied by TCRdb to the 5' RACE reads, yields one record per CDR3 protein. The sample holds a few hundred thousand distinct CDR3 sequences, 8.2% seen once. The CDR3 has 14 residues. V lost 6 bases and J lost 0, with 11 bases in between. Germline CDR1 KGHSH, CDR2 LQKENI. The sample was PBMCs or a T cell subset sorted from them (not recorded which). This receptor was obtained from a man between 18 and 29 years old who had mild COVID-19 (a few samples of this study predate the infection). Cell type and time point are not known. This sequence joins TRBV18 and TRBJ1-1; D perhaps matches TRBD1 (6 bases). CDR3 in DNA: TGTGCCAGCTCCGGGGGGGCCATGAACACTGAAGCTTTCTTT. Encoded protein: CASSGGAMNTEAFF.